The present TCR beta chain was sequenced within a study of CD8+ T cells in alopecia areata. J gave up 8 bases and V 4 bases, and 16 bases lay outside the gene matches. CDR1 and CDR2 from the germline V gene are MGHRA and YSYEKL. This CDR3 spans 18 amino acids. RNA, once extracted, was reverse transcribed into cDNA for use as the sequencing template. Profiling relied on immunoSEQ multiplex PCR, and the TCRdb table lists in-frame clones only, not all of them. The sample carries 200,000 to 250,000 clones, 57% recorded once. The source material was CD4+ T cells sorted from blood, sampled at week 0. This receptor was identified in a human donor with alopecia areata. V is TRBV4-1 and J is TRBJ2-1; TRBD2 agrees at 11 bases. CDR3 region: CASSRPPLLAGEAYEQFF. The CDR3 DNA is TGCGCCAGCAGCCGCCCGCCGCTACTAGCGGGAGAGGCCTATGAGCAGTTCTTC.